Listed here is a single TCR beta chain. The target of this receptor is not known. Qualities for individual bases were not recorded, and no much larger clone is one base off. These data come from a study of tumor-infiltrating lymphocytes in primary liver carcinoma (dated by TCRdb to about 2017). For the study in its entirety: Hepatocellular carcinoma (four) or combined HCC and intrahepatic cholangiocarcinoma (one) was present in the five patients, who were three men and two women aged 30 to 69 years. Each sample produced about 3.5 to 7.5 million productive TCRbeta reads, and read depth showed no significant difference between tissue types. The 25 or so tumor region samples were profiled with Agilent mRNA microarrays so that TCRbeta repertoire diversity could be related to the local molecular phenotype. A total of roughly 35 specimens from 5 patients underwent TCRbeta repertoire sequencing, comprising 25 or so tumor regions, 5 adjacent noncancerous liver tissues and 5 peripheral blood samples. The five patients had tumors staged T1-T3 N0M0, with maximum diameters ranging from roughly 4.2 to 11 cm. TCRbeta repertoire sequencing, expression microarrays and whole-exome sequencing were combined in the study across five regions of each liver tumor, with adjacent normal tissue and blood also included. Reproducibility between technical replicate repertoires was high, with correlation coefficients above 0.95 and mean shared-clone rates approximately 0.91.

Results the study describes overall, beyond this receptor: Only about 8-25% of top clones were found in all five regions of a tumor, suggesting spatial heterogeneity of tumor-infiltrating T cells. Repertoire overlap was higher between tumor regions (mean around 36%) than tumor-adjacent (approximately 17%) or tumor-blood (about 15%) pairs, consistent with antigen-driven expansion. The study included only five patients, and the authors note findings should be validated in a larger study. A significantly larger repertoire fraction was made up by the top 250 clones in tumors than in blood (p = 0.039). Because sequencing covered only the TCR beta chain and unpaired alpha chains were not captured, true repertoire diversity is likely underestimated. Comparison of CD4+ and CD8+ T cell repertoires was precluded by the use of bulk unsorted samples.

Starting from 450 to 500 ng total RNA, TCRbeta-specific cDNA was produced by reverse transcription with a constant-region primer and ProtoScript II reverse transcriptase. The TCRbeta libraries were prepared through three rounds of nested multiplex PCR following a slightly modified ARM-PCR procedure. Each of the first two PCR rounds ran for 10 cycles and used multiplex TRBV1-TRBV30 forward primers together with a Cbeta reverse primer. Sample barcodes and Illumina adapters were added in a final 25-cycle PCR using Deep VentR polymerase. Before sequencing, amplicons of 200-500 bp were purified from gel using a QIAquick gel extraction kit. TCRbeta amplicons were sequenced on an Illumina HiSeq 2500 with 250-bp paired-end reads. Per the authors' processing: To recover full CDR3 sequences, reads were quality-trimmed using Trimmomatic v0.33 and paired reads were then merged using FLASH v1.2.11. V, D and J germline segments were assigned to the rearranged TCRbeta sequences by MiGEC v1.2.1b. Clonotype statistics, along with Shannon-Wiener diversity indices, were calculated using VDJtools v1.0.0. Except for diversity analysis, only the 250 most abundant clonotypes of each sample were used in subsequent analyses to reduce sampling bias. Using fastp at Q25 and MiXCR, TCRdb reprocessed the public reads and kept productive beta chains. Rows are combined by CDR3 protein, so each entry shows the most common genes and DNA. These V and J calls derive from TCRdb rather than the authors' analysis. The sample profile shows 20,000 to 25,000 distinct CDR3 sequences; 75% to 80% of them were found once. Around 40% of the sample rests with the top ten.

The CDR3 numbers 13 residues from cysteine through phenylalanine. Only CDR3 DNA remains: 39 bases, in frame from the first base. Sequences MDHEN (CDR1) and SYDVKM (CDR2) are obtained from the germline V gene. Without any cell sorting, total RNA and DNA were co-extracted from about 21-30 mg of bulk tissue using the AllPrep DNA/RNA mini kit. Five patients with histopathologically diagnosed primary liver carcinoma underwent surgical resection in China between late 2015 and early 2016. Chronic HBV infection was present in the patients, and the patients were treatment-naive at sampling. Each tumor was sampled at five spatially separated regions: the tumor centre plus the superior, inferior, left-lateral and right-lateral poles. Histological examination found more than 75% viable tumor cells in every tumor sample. Fresh tumor and adjacent tissue pieces were bisected; one half was stored in RNAlater at -80°C, the other sent for histology.

The rearrangement combines TRBV28 with TRBJ1-1; too little of a D gene remains to name it. What was sequenced was liver tumor tissue from sampling region 1. The sample's cell subset or site label is to be understood as: tumor region T1, superior pole. The sequence derives from a woman in her 30s with primary liver carcinoma and hepatitis B virus infection. The sequenced DNA: TGTGCTACCTTAAGGACCGGGTCCTATTCCGACTTCTTT. Translated, it gives CATLRTGSYSDFF.